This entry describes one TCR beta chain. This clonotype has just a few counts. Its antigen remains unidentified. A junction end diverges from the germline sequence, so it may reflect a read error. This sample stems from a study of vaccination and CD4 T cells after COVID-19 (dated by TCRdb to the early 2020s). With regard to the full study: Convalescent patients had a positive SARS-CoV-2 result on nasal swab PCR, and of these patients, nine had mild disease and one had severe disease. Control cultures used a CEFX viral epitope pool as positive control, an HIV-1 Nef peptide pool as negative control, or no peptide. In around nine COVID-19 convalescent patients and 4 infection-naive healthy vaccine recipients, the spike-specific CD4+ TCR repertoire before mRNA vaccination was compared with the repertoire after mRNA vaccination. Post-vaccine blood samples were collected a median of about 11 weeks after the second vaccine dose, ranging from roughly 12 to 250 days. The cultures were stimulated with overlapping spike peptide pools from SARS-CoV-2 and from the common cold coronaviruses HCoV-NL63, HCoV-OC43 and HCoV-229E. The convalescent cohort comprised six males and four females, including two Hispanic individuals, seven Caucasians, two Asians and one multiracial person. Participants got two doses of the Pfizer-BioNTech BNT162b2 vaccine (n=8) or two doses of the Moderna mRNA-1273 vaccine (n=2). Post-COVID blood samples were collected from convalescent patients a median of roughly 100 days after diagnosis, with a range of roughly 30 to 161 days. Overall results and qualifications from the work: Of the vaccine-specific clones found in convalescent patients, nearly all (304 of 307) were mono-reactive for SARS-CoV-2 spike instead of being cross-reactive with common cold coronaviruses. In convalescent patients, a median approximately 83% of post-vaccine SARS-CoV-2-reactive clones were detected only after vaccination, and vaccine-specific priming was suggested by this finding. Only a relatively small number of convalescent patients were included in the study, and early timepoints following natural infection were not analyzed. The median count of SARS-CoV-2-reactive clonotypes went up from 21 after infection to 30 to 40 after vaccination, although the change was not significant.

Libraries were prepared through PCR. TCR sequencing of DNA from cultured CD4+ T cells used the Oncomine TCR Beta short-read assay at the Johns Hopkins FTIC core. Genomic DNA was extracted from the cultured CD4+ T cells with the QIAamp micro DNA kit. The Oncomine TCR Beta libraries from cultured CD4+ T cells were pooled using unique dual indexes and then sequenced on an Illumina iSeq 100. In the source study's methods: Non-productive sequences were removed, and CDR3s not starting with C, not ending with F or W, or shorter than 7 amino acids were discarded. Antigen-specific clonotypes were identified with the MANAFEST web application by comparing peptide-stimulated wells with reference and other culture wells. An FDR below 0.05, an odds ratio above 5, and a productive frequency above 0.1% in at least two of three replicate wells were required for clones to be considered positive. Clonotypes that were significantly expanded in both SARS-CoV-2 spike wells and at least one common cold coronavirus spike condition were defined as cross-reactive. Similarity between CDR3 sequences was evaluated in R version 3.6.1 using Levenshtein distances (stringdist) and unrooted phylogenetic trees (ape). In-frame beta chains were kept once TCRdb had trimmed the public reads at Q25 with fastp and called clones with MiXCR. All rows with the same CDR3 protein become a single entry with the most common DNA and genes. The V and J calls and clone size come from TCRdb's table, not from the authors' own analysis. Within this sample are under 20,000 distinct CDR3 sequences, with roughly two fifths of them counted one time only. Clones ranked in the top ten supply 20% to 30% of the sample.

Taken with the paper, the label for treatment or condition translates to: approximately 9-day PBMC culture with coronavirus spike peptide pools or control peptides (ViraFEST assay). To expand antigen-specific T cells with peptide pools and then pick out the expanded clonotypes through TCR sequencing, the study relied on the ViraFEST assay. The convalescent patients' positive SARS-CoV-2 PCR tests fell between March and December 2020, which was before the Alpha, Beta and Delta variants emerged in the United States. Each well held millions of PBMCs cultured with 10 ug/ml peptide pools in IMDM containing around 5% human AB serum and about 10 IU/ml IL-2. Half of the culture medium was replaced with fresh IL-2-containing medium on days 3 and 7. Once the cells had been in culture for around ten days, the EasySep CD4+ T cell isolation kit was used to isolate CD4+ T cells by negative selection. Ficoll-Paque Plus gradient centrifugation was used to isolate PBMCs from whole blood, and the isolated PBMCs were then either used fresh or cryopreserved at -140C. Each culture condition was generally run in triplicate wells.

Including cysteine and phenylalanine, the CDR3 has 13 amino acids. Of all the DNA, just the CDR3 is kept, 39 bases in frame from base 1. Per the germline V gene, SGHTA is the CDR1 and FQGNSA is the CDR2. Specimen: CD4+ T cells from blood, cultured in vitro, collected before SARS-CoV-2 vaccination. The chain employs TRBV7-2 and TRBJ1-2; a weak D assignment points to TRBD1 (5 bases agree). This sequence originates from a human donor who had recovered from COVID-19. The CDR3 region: CASSLASLGTFTF. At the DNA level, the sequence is TGTGCCAGCAGCCTAGCAAGTTTAGGGACTTTCACCTTC.